This TCR beta chain was found in a study of cytomegalovirus exposure and HLA in healthy donors. Study results and limitations: Solely CMV serostatus was available to characterize immune exposure. The authors later found TCR association rates varying by HLA locus, with DRB1 most and HLA-C fewest.

The CDR3 has 13 amino acids. The germline V and J ends were trimmed by 1 base and 8 bases, with 11 bases remaining between them. CDR1 is MNHEY, CDR2 SMNVEV, per germline (reference sequence). The PCR was carried out with 60 Vbeta primers and 13 Jbeta primers. TCRdb keeps only in-frame clones here, not all; method: immunoSEQ multiplex PCR. The data contain over 100,000 clones, approximately 78% of them singletons. In regard to this clone: Its specificity is not known.

Sequences were obtained from PBMCs. This TCR came from a female donor in good health and CMV-seronegative. This chain joins TRBV27 and TRBJ1-2; the D gene is possibly TRBD1 (5 bases). CDR3 residues: CASSLWPGGGYTF. The CDR3 DNA reads TGTGCCAGCAGTTTATGGCCCGGGGGGGGCTACACCTTC.